This T cell receptor beta chain is drawn from a study of PD-1 blockade in mismatch repair-deficient tumors (dated by TCRdb to 2015 to 2018). As for the study more broadly: Between late 2013 and late 2016, the trial enrolled 86 consecutive patients with over 10 mismatch repair-deficient cancer types, every one of whom had been previously treated and was progressing. Deep sequencing of TCR CDR3 regions was used to track tumor-associated T cell clones in peripheral blood of patients responding to PD-1 blockade. What the study reported, not specific to this receptor: Rapid expansion after pembrolizumab followed by contraction, generally before radiologic responses, was shown by tumor-resident clones, which were often undetectable in blood before treatment.

For every enrolled patient, mismatch repair deficiency was confirmed by either polymerase chain reaction or immunohistochemistry. TCR sequencing was performed for a few patients who responded to pembrolizumab therapy. In the phase II trial, pembrolizumab PD-1 blockade was tested prospectively in advanced mismatch repair-deficient cancers, no matter which tissue of origin the cancers came from. Peripheral blood T cell samples were gathered serially, both before PD-1 blockade started and at multiple time points afterward. Blood sampling time points were reported as weeks after the first dose of pembrolizumab. As concerns this clone: Its binding antigen is unknown. Base-call qualities are not available, and no considerably larger clone is one nucleotide away.

Preparation of the library involved the immunoSEQ multiplex PCR assay. As stored in TCRdb, this immuneACCESS dataset retains in-frame rearrangements with V and J assigned. A fraction of the clones does not appear; measured against another copy, unresolved V genes explain less than half of the discrepancy, and the remainder lacks a known reason. The table for this sample lists approximately 100,000 clones; approximately 80% of them were counted only once. Around 6.9% of the sample rests with the top ten. This clonotype was obtained from an adult with mismatch repair-deficient cancer. The source was peripheral blood, collected around 8 months after starting pembrolizumab.

The encoded CDR3 is CASSSGQGYGYTF. The nucleotide sequence is TGCGCCAGCAGTTCGGGACAGGGATATGGCTACACCTTC. The chain is assembled from TRBV10-1 and TRBJ1-2; 9 bases in between match TRBD1. CDR1 WNHNN and CDR2 SYGVQD are derived from the germline V gene (reference sequence). The CDR3 sequence holds 13 residues, the cysteine and phenylalanine included. Only the CDR3 region is kept as DNA, spanning 39 bases read in frame from base 1. V is pruned by 5 bases and J by 5 bases, leaving 3 bases of the junction without a gene match.